Sequencing of this TCR beta chain was carried out in a study of regulatory T cells in long-lasting Graves disease. Study context: Patients newly diagnosed with Graves' had been on antithyroid drugs for under 3 months.

CDR3-region Arm-PCR and iRepertoire HTBI primers produced the TCR beta libraries. TCRdb used MiXCR to reprocess the multiplex PCR reads, holding one entry per CDR3 protein. The data show about 320,000 distinct CDR3 sequences, under 20% seen once. Time point defined: newly diagnosed GD, antithyroid drugs for less than 3 months. Generation of the TCR library employed RNA extracted from PBMCs. The CDR3 runs 13 residues. Germline V gives CDR1 MDHEN, CDR2 SYDVKM. The V gene end was trimmed by 11 bases and the J gene end by 3 bases; junction bases not matched to a gene: 9. This specimen consisted of peripheral blood mononuclear cells (PBMCs), obtained at new diagnosis, from a patient treated with antithyroid drugs. The receptor was isolated from a female donor with Graves disease. The gene calls are TRBV28 and TRBJ2-7, with 8 bases fitting TRBD1. The CDR3 reads CAVAGTGYYEQYF. The CDR3 DNA reads TGTGCCGTTGCTGGGACAGGTTACTACGAGCAGTACTTC.